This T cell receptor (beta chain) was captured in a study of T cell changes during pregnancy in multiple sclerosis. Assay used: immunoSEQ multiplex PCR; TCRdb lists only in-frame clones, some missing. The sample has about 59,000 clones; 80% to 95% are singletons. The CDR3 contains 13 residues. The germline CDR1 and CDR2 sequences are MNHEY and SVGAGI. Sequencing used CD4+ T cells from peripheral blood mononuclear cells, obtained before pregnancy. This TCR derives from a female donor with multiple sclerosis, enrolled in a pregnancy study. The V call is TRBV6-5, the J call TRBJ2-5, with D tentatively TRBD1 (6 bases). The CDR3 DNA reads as TGTGCTACAAAAGGGGCAGGGGCCCAGACCCAGTACTTC. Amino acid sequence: CATKGAGAQTQYF.